Listed below are T cell receptor beta chains from one sample, sequenced in a study of blood T cell repertoires in COVID-19. Here immunoSEQ multiplex PCR was the method, and the copy in TCRdb shows in-frame clones only, minus some. The table records over 200,000 clones, roughly 80% of them present only once. Sequenced sample: PBMCs or T cells enriched from blood (not recorded which). Every receptor here comes from a man aged 55-75 years who had recovered from COVID-19. CDR3s include the opening cysteine and the closing phenylalanine or tryptophan. D genes are given only for firm matches. Expanded clones get a size class; other rows say once, few or many, or leave the size out.

cdr3_nt: TGTGCCACCAGCAGAACGGTATCCTTGAGTCAGCCCCAGCATTTT
cdr3_aa: CATSRTVSLSQPQHF
j_call: TRBJ1-5
d_call: NA
v_call: TRBV15
clone_size: NA

cdr3_nt: TGCGCCAGCAGCCAAGAGATAGGGAGAAAGACTGAAGCTTTCTTT
cdr3_aa: CASSQEIGRKTEAFF
j_call: TRBJ1-1
d_call: NA
v_call: TRBV4-3
clone_size: NA

cdr3_nt: TGCAGCGCTATGACAGGCGGGAACACTGAAGCTTTCTTT
cdr3_aa: CSAMTGGNTEAFF
j_call: TRBJ1-1
d_call: NA
v_call: TRBV29-1
clone_size: NA

cdr3_nt: TGTGCCAGCAGCCTCCACCCGGGGACCGGGGAGCTGTTTTTT
cdr3_aa: CASSLHPGTGELFF
j_call: TRBJ2-2
d_call: NA
v_call: TRBV7-3
clone_size: NA

cdr3_nt: TGTGCCAGCAGCGGAGGGGGCGGGAAGGCTGAAGCTTTCTTT
cdr3_aa: CASSGGGGKAEAFF
j_call: TRBJ1-1
d_call: TRBD1
v_call: TRBV3-1/TRBV3-2
clone_size: NA

cdr3_nt: TGTGCCAGCAGCGATGGTGGGGGGAACACAAGGGAAAAACTGTTTTTT
cdr3_aa: CASSDGGGNTREKLFF
j_call: TRBJ1-4
d_call: NA
v_call: TRBV3-1/TRBV3-2
clone_size: NA

cdr3_nt: TGTGCCAGCAGCTTAAGGACAGGTGGTGGTGAAAAACTGTTTTTT
cdr3_aa: CASSLRTGGGEKLFF
j_call: TRBJ1-4
d_call: TRBD1
v_call: TRBV7-2
clone_size: NA

cdr3_nt: TGTGCCAGCAGCGTGGACAGTTACTATGGCTACACCTTC
cdr3_aa: CASSVDSYYGYTF
j_call: TRBJ1-2
d_call: NA
v_call: TRBV11-2
clone_size: NA

cdr3_nt: TGTGCCAGCAGCTCCGGACAGAAACCGAACACTGAAGCTTTCTTT
cdr3_aa: CASSSGQKPNTEAFF
j_call: TRBJ1-1
d_call: NA
v_call: TRBV11-3
clone_size: NA

cdr3_nt: TGTGCCAGCAGCGTATCGCCCGACAGGCCCCTCTCCTACGAGCAGTACTTC
cdr3_aa: CASSVSPDRPLSYEQYF
j_call: TRBJ2-7
d_call: NA
v_call: TRBV9
clone_size: NA

cdr3_nt: TGTGCCAGCAGCTTGACAGGGGTCCCAACCGGGGAGCTGTTTTTT
cdr3_aa: CASSLTGVPTGELFF
j_call: TRBJ2-2
d_call: TRBD1
v_call: TRBV11-1
clone_size: NA

cdr3_nt: TGTGCCAGCAGCGCAGGGGGTTTCTTCTATGGCTACACCTTC
cdr3_aa: CASSAGGFFYGYTF
j_call: TRBJ1-2
d_call: TRBD1
v_call: TRBV11-3
clone_size: NA

cdr3_nt: TGTGCCAGCAGCTACACTCGGGGTGATACGCAGTATTTT
cdr3_aa: CASSYTRGDTQYF
j_call: TRBJ2-3
d_call: NA
v_call: TRBV12-3/TRBV12-4
clone_size: NA

cdr3_nt: TGTGCCAGCAGTATCGACAGGGTTGGTGCACCTTACAATGAGCAGTTCTTC
cdr3_aa: CASSIDRVGAPYNEQFF
j_call: TRBJ2-1
d_call: NA
v_call: TRBV21-1
clone_size: NA

cdr3_nt: TGTGCCAGTAGACCGACAGGGGGCTCCTCCGAGCAGTACTTC
cdr3_aa: CASRPTGGSSEQYF
j_call: TRBJ2-7
d_call: TRBD1
v_call: TRBV19
clone_size: few

cdr3_nt: TGCGCCAGCAGTGGACAGGGGGCTGGTGAGCAGTACTTC
cdr3_aa: CASSGQGAGEQYF
j_call: TRBJ2-7
d_call: TRBD1
v_call: TRBV10-2
clone_size: few

cdr3_nt: TGTGCCAGCAGCCTGGACATCGTTGGGACCCAGTACTTC
cdr3_aa: CASSLDIVGTQYF
j_call: TRBJ2-5
d_call: NA
v_call: TRBV14
clone_size: NA

cdr3_nt: TGCGCCAGCAGCGTGTTTGACAGTCGAACTGAAGCTTTCTTT
cdr3_aa: CASSVFDSRTEAFF
j_call: TRBJ1-1
d_call: NA
v_call: TRBV5-1
clone_size: NA

cdr3_nt: TGTGCCAGCAGCTTAATGACAGGGGGAACCGGGGAGCTGTTTTTT
cdr3_aa: CASSLMTGGTGELFF
j_call: TRBJ2-2
d_call: TRBD1
v_call: TRBV7-2
clone_size: NA

cdr3_nt: TGTGCCAGCAGCTTACTAGCGGGGGGGCGAGATACGCAGTATTTT
cdr3_aa: CASSLLAGGRDTQYF
j_call: TRBJ2-3
d_call: TRBD2
v_call: TRBV7-6
clone_size: once

cdr3_nt: TGTGCCAGCAGCGTAGCCCCGACAGAGTTCTATGGCTACACCTTC
cdr3_aa: CASSVAPTEFYGYTF
j_call: TRBJ1-2
d_call: NA
v_call: TRBV9
clone_size: NA

cdr3_nt: TGTGCCAGTAGTATAGTCACCGGTAGCAATCAGCCCCAGCATTTT
cdr3_aa: CASSIVTGSNQPQHF
j_call: TRBJ1-5
d_call: NA
v_call: TRBV19
clone_size: NA